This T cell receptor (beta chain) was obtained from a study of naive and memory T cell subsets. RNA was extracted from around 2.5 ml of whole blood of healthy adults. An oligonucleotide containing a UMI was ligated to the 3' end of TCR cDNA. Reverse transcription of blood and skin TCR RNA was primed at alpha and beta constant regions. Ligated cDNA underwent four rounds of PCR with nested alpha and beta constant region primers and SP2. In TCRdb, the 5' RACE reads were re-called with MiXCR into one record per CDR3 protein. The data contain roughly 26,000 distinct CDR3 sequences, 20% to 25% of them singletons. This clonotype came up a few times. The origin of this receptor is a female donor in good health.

The CDR3, as DNA: TGTGCCAGCAGCTTAGCGGCAGATACGCAGTATTTT. As protein: CASSLAADTQYF. This chain joins TRBV7-8 and TRBJ2-3; D remains unclear. V lost 0 bases and J lost 4, with 2 bases in between. The CDR3 consists of 12 residues. Germline V gene lookup returns CDR1 SGHVS and CDR2 FQNEAQ.